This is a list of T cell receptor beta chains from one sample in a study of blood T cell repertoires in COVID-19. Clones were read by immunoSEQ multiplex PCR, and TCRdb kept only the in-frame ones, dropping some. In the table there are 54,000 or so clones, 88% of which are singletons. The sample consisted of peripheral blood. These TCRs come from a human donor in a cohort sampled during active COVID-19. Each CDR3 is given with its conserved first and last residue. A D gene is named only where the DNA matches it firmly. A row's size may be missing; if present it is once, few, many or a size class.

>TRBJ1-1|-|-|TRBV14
CASSPIDRLNTEAFF
TGTGCCAGCAGCCCTATCGACAGGCTGAACACTGAAGCTTTCTTT
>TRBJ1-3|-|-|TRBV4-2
CASSQNRESRNTIYF
TGTGCCAGCAGCCAAAACAGGGAATCTCGAAACACCATATATTTT
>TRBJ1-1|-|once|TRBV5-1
CASARGWDTEAFF
TGCGCCAGCGCGCGAGGGTGGGACACTGAAGCTTTCTTT
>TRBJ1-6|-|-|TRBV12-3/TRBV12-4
CASSFYRDSPLHF
TGTGCCAGCAGCTTCTACAGGGATTCACCCCTCCACTTT
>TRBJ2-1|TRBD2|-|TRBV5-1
CASSLVGLAGLNEQFF
TGCGCCAGCAGCTTGGTCGGACTAGCGGGGCTAAATGAGCAGTTCTTC
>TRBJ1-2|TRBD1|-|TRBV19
CASMGTGGLIGYGYTF
TGTGCCAGTATGGGGACAGGGGGTCTCATTGGGTATGGCTACACCTTC
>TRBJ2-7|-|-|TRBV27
CAGSFHDEQYF
TGTGCCGGCAGTTTTCATGACGAGCAGTACTTC
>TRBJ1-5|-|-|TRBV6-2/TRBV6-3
CASSYVQGLGNQPQHF
TGTGCCAGCAGTTACGTACAGGGCTTAGGCAATCAGCCCCAGCATTTT
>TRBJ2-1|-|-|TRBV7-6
CASSLNRVGEQFF
TGTGCCAGCAGCTTAAACAGGGTGGGAGAGCAGTTCTTC
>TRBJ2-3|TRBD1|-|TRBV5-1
CASSSPGTGTNPVLGTDTQYF
TGCGCCAGCAGCTCGCCAGGGACAGGGACGAATCCTGTGCTGGGCACAGATACGCAGTATTTT
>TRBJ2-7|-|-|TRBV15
CATSRGGGGSYEQYF
TGTGCCACCAGCAGAGGTGGGGGAGGAAGCTACGAGCAGTACTTC
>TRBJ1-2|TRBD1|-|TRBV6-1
CASSEATRDRGPHTF
TGTGCCAGCAGTGAAGCGACCCGGGACAGGGGCCCGCACACCTTC
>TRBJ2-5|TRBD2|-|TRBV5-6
CASSGRSGSWETQYF
TGTGCCAGCAGCGGCAGGAGCGGGAGTTGGGAGACCCAGTACTTC
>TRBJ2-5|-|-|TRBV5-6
CASSFKGVETQYF
TGTGCCAGCAGCTTCAAGGGAGTTGAGACCCAGTACTTC
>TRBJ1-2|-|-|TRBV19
CASSRSGNYGYTF
TGTGCCAGTAGTAGGTCGGGTAACTATGGCTACACCTTC
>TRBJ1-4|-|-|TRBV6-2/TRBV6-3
CASSYSGRSNEKLFF
TGTGCCAGCAGTTACTCGGGGAGATCTAATGAAAAACTGTTTTTT
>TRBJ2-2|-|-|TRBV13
CASSLGRQYDGELFF
TGTGCCAGCAGCTTGGGGCGTCAGTACGACGGGGAGCTGTTTTTT
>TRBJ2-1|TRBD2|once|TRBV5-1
CASSWKLAGGSYNEQFF
TGCGCCAGCAGCTGGAAACTAGCGGGGGGCTCCTACAATGAGCAGTTCTTC
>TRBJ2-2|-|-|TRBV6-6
CASRRDSLNTGELFF
TGTGCCAGCAGGCGGGACTCCCTGAACACCGGGGAGCTGTTTTTT
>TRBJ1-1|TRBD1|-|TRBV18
CASSPGTGGEAFF
TGTGCCAGCTCGCCGGGGACAGGGGGTGAAGCTTTCTTT
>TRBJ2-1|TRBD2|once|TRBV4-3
CASSSAGVRNEQFF
TGCGCCAGCAGCTCAGCGGGGGTGAGGAATGAGCAGTTCTTC
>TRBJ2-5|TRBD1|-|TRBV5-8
CASSLAYRGGGETQYF
TGTGCCAGCAGCTTGGCCTACAGAGGGGGCGGAGAGACCCAGTACTTC
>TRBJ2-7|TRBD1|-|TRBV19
CASSGTGDVEQYF
TGTGCCAGTAGCGGGACAGGGGACGTCGAGCAGTACTTC
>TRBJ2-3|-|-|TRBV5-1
CASSLVAGASTDTQYF
TGCGCCAGCAGCTTGGTTGCTGGAGCGAGCACAGATACGCAGTATTTT
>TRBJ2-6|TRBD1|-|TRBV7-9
CASSLVQGANVLTF
TGTGCCAGCAGCTTAGTACAGGGGGCGAACGTCCTGACTTTC
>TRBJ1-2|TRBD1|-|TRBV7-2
CASSLDMDRGRLDGYTF
TGTGCCAGCAGCTTAGATATGGACAGGGGAAGATTGGATGGCTACACCTTC
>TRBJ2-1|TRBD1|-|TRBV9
CASSVEGGYHNEQFF
TGTGCCAGCAGCGTAGAAGGGGGCTACCACAATGAGCAGTTCTTC
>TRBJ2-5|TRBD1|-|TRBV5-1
CASSLLVLAIDDRAISTQYF
TGCGCCAGCAGCTTGTTAGTTTTGGCTATAGACGACAGGGCGATATCGACCCAGTACTTC
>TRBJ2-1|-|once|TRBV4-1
CASSLADYNEQFF
TGCGCCAGCAGCCTCGCGGACTATAATGAGCAGTTCTTC
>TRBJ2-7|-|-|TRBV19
CASSIAGLGEQYF
TGTGCCAGTAGTATAGCCGGGTTGGGCGAGCAGTACTTC
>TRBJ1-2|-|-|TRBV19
CASSVRGSYGYTF
TGTGCCAGTAGTGTCCGAGGGAGCTATGGCTACACCTTC
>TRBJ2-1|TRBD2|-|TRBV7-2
CASSSYAGDYNEQFF
TGTGCCAGCAGTTCCTACGCGGGGGACTACAATGAGCAGTTCTTC
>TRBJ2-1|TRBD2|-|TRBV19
CASSTSGRALNEQFF
TGTGCCAGTAGTACTAGCGGGAGGGCCTTGAATGAGCAGTTCTTC
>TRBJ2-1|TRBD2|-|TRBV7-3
CASSPRLAGVNEQFF
TGTGCCAGCAGCCCCAGACTAGCGGGGGTAAATGAGCAGTTCTTC
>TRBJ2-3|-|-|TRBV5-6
CASSRRVNTQYF
TGTGCCAGCAGCCGGAGAGTCAATACGCAGTATTTT
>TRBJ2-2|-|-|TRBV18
CASSPPGMTNTGELFF
TGTGCCAGCTCACCTCCAGGGATGACGAACACCGGGGAGCTGTTTTTT
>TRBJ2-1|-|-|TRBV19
CASREGSFNEQFF
TGTGCCAGTAGGGAGGGTTCTTTCAATGAGCAGTTCTTC
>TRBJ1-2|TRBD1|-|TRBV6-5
CASRPGQGLYGYTF
TGTGCCAGCAGGCCGGGACAGGGACTTTATGGCTACACCTTC
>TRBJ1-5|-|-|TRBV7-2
CASSLARGAGQPQHF
TGTGCCAGCAGCTTAGCGCGGGGGGCTGGGCAGCCCCAGCATTTT
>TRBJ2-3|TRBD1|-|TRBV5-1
CASSSGQGFGDTQYF
TGCGCCAGCAGCTCGGGACAGGGTTTTGGAGATACGCAGTATTTT
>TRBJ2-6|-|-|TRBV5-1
CASSLVSGVGANVLTF
TGCGCCAGCAGCTTGGTCTCAGGGGTAGGGGCCAACGTCCTGACTTTC
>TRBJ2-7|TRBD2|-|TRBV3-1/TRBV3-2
CASSQDGLASYEQYF
TGTGCCAGCAGCCAAGACGGACTAGCGAGCTACGAGCAGTACTTC
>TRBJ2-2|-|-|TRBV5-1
CASKVRANGELFF
TGCGCCAGCAAGGTCAGGGCAAATGGGGAGCTGTTTTTT